These T cell receptor beta chains were read from a single sample in a study of T cells in Graves' hyperthyroidism and ophthalmopathy. A single record per CDR3 protein comes from TCRdb applying MiXCR to the multiplex PCR reads. The sample lists about 620,000 distinct CDR3 sequences; about a sixth were seen once. The sequenced material came from blood. The receptors originated from a woman between 25 and 40 years old with Graves' hyperthyroidism. Both conserved end residues are trimmed from each CDR3. The order of the fields is V gene, CDR3 length, CDR3 protein.

v_gene: TRBV15; len: 12; CDR3aa: ATSRDRLSGGYT
v_gene: TRBV5-1; len: 16; CDR3aa: ASSKSGLAGAAKNIQY
v_gene: TRBV18; len: 11; CDR3aa: ASSPLNRETQY
v_gene: TRBV7-8; len: 13; CDR3aa: ASSSGSGQLNEQF
v_gene: TRBV5-6; len: 10; CDR3aa: ASRDRRYGYT
v_gene: TRBV30; len: 12; CDR3aa: AWSEGFGVDEQF
v_gene: TRBV11-2; len: 13; CDR3aa: ASRPTSGRIYEQY
v_gene: TRBV20-1; len: 13; CDR3aa: SAGASGRSINIQY
v_gene: TRBV27; len: 11; CDR3aa: ASSLRGWGPQY
v_gene: TRBV7-9; len: 14; CDR3aa: ASSFLTSGRNNEQF
v_gene: TRBV20-1; len: 10; CDR3aa: SVDSPYNEQF
v_gene: TRBV12-3/TRBV12-4; len: 13; CDR3aa: ASSPIGRGVSPLH
v_gene: TRBV5-1; len: 12; CDR3aa: ASSFGQNTDTQY
v_gene: TRBV20-1; len: 12; CDR3aa: SALLPGQSREQY
v_gene: TRBV20-1; len: 12; CDR3aa: SARDRTSPETQY
v_gene: TRBV28; len: 11; CDR3aa: ASMGQEAHGYT
v_gene: TRBV18; len: 13; CDR3aa: ASKGQGRGYNEQF
v_gene: TRBV3-1; len: 13; CDR3aa: ASSSAEARGTEAF
v_gene: TRBV27; len: 14; CDR3aa: ASSSSRIAGGYEQY
v_gene: TRBV10-2; len: 11; CDR3aa: ASRTPLSDEQY
v_gene: TRBV6-2/TRBV6-3; len: 13; CDR3aa: ASREEIAGAGELF
v_gene: TRBV2; len: 10; CDR3aa: ASIGEGYEQY
v_gene: TRBV10-3; len: 12; CDR3aa: AISESEQIYGYT
v_gene: TRBV20-1; len: 14; CDR3aa: SARPPRGARNTEAF
v_gene: TRBV11-2; len: 15; CDR3aa: ASSLAPVGAGYNEQF
v_gene: TRBV2; len: 14; CDR3aa: ASSSNRARRDYGYT
v_gene: TRBV3-1; len: 12; CDR3aa: ASKQTGSGNTIY
v_gene: TRBV11-1; len: 12; CDR3aa: ASSASTGGYEQY
v_gene: TRBV6-1; len: 13; CDR3aa: ASRGADGITYEQY
v_gene: TRBV6-1; len: 13; CDR3aa: ASSMGLAVSYEQY
v_gene: TRBV5-1; len: 16; CDR3aa: ASSLAGTGTSGRNEQF
v_gene: TRBV7-8; len: 10; CDR3aa: ASSLGNLKQF
v_gene: TRBV12-3/TRBV12-4; len: 13; CDR3aa: ASSRTGRGSYEQY
v_gene: TRBV28; len: 10; CDR3aa: ASTRIGQPQH
v_gene: TRBV24-1; len: 13; CDR3aa: ATSDPGTGVRGYT
v_gene: TRBV11-1; len: 11; CDR3aa: ASTTGGLYEQY
v_gene: TRBV19; len: 11; CDR3aa: ASKRTAGQPQH
v_gene: TRBV4-2; len: 14; CDR3aa: ASSQGAGAHSYEQY
v_gene: TRBV29-1; len: 13; CDR3aa: SVDPLWGGAYGYT
v_gene: TRBV11-1; len: 13; CDR3aa: ASSLVAGVRDEQY
v_gene: TRBV6-5; len: 9; CDR3aa: ASTFGGELF
v_gene: TRBV20-1; len: 12; CDR3aa: SGGTRSSYNEQF
v_gene: TRBV7-2; len: 16; CDR3aa: ASSFLASGGGGTDTQY
v_gene: TRBV12-3/TRBV12-4; len: 12; CDR3aa: ASSLASGMETQY
v_gene: TRBV7-2; len: 14; CDR3aa: ASSLGAGARAWEQY
v_gene: TRBV20-1; len: 13; CDR3aa: SARPTSGSAKTQY
v_gene: TRBV6-1; len: 13; CDR3aa: ASSEAGNRAYEQY
v_gene: TRBV19; len: 15; CDR3aa: ASNGKTGDLSGNTIY
v_gene: TRBV7-6; len: 15; CDR3aa: ASSLGLAGGGWNEQF
v_gene: TRBV6-1; len: 14; CDR3aa: ASIDILAGGTDTQY
v_gene: TRBV5-1; len: 15; CDR3aa: ASSLSPSGSPPDTQY
v_gene: TRBV11-1; len: 13; CDR3aa: ASSPRGLGANVLT
v_gene: TRBV14; len: 11; CDR3aa: ASSQVRRGEQY
v_gene: TRBV27; len: 11; CDR3aa: ASSSYQGNEQF
v_gene: TRBV20-1; len: 14; CDR3aa: SAENRLAGTQETQY
v_gene: TRBV28; len: 14; CDR3aa: ASPPGTPRGYNEQF
v_gene: TRBV24-1; len: 14; CDR3aa: ATSDLRTYSYNEQF
v_gene: TRBV3-1; len: 12; CDR3aa: ASSRQATNEKLF
v_gene: TRBV12-3/TRBV12-4; len: 15; CDR3aa: ASSPDGESPRNTEAF
v_gene: TRBV5-8; len: 11; CDR3aa: ASRTGVRQPQH